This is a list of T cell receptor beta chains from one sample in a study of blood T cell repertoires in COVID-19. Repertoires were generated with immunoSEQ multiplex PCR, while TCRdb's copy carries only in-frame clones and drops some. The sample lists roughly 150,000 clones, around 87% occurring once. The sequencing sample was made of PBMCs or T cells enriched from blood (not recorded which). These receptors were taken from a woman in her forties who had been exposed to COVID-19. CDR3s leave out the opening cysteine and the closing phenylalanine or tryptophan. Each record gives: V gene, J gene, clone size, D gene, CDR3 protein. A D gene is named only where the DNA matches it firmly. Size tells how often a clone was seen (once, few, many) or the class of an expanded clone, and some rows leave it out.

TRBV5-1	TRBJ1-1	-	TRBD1	ASSLVSGGFTEAF
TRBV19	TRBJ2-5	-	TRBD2	ASSIVLAGRGVEETQY
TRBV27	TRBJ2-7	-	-	ASSFGPQSYEQY
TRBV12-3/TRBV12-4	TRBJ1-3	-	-	ASSLEVPGGIY
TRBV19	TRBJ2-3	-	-	ASSPKGGLSTDTQY
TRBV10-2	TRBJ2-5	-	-	ASSDLRGTFQETQY
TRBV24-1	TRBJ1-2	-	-	ATSDLWRKISPYGYT
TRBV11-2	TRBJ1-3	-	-	ASSIRGGSGNTIY
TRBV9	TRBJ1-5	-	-	ASSPGQQSRPQH
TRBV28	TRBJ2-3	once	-	ASSSGTSTDTQY
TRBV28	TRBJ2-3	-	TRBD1	ASSPMTGGPDTQY
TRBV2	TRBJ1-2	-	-	ASPPRGEDYGYT
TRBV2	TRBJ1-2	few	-	ASKGSGGISGYT
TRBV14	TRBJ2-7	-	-	ASSQVIGEQY
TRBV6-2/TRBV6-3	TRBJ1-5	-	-	ASSHDRRTNQPQH
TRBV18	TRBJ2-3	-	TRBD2	ASSPTVTSATDTQY
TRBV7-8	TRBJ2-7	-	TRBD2	ASSLARLAAAAYEQY
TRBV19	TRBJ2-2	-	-	ASSIDGGPGELF
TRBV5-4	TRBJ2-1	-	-	ASRGRGREDNEQF
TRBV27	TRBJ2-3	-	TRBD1	AIGDRDRADTQY
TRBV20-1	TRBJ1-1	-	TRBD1	SASRTGGANTEAF
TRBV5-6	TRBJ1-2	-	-	ASTGYYGYT
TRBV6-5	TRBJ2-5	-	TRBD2	ASSSWSGSLGTQY
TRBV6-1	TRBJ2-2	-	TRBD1	ASSGTGNHANTGELF
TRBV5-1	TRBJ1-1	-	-	ASSHGAAGNTEAF
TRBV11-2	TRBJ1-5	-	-	ASSLDPGGEEPQH
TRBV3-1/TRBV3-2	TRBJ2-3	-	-	ASSQGGGGSDTQY
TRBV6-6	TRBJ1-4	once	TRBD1	ATDRDPNEKLF
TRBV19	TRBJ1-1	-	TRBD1	ASSAQGAEAF
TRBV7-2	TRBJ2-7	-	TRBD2	ASSLSSTSGRMMREQY
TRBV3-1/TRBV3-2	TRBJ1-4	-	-	ASSQGMSGEKLF
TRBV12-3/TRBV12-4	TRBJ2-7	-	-	ASSFAGFHEQY
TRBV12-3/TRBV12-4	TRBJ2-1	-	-	ASSLTLEQF
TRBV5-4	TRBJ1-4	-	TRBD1	ASSWGTAEKLF
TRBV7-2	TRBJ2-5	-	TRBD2	ASSLMASGRGETQY
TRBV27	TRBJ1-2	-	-	ASSQLESQRGYT
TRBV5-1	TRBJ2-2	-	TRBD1	ASSHRWPGGTNTGELF
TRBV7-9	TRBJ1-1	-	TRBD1	ASRTLQGENTEAF
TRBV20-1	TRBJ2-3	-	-	SASGQGSTDTQY
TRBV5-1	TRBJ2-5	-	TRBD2	ASSLVASGSRETQY
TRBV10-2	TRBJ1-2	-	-	ASNGQGRATNYGYT
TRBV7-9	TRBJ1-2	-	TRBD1	ASSTGQGAKGGYT
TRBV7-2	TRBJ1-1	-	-	ASSFWGRDTEAF
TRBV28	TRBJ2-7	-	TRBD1	ASSPKPGQRPYEQY
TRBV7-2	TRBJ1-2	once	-	ASTLTGISPNYGYT
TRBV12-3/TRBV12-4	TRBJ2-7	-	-	ASSWRGMYEQY